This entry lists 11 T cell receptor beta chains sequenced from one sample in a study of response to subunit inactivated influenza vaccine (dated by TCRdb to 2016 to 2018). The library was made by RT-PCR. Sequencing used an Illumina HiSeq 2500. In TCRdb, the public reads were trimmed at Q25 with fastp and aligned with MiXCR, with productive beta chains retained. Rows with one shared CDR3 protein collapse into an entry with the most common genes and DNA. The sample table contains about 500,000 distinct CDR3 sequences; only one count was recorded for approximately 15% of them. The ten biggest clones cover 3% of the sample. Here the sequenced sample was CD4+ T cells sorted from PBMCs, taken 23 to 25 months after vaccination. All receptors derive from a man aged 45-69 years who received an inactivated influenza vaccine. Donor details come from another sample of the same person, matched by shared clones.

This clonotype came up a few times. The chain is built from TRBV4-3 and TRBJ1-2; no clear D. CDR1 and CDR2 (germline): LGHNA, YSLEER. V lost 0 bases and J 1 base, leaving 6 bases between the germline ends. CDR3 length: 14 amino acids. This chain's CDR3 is CASSQDVGNYGYTF. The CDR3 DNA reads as TGCGCCAGCAGCCAAGACGTTGGTAACTATGGCTACACCTTC.

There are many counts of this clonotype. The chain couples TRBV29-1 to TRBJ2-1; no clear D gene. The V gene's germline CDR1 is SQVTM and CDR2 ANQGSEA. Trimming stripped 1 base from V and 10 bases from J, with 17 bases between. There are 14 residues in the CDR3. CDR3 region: CSVEGFKGSREQFF. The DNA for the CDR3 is TGCAGCGTTGAAGGCTTTAAGGGATCGCGGGAGCAGTTCTTC.

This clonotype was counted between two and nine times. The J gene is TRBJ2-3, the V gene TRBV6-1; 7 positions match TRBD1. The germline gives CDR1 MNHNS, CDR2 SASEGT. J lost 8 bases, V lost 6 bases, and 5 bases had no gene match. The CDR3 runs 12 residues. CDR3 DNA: TGTGCCAGCAGGGACAGGCTCACTACGCAGTATTTT. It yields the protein CASRDRLTTQYF.

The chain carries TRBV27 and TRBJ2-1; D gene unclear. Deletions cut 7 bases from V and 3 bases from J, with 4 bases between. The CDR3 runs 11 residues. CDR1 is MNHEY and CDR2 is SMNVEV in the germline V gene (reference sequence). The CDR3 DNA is TGTGCCAGCAAGCTCTACAATGAGCAGTTCTTC. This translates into CASKLYNEQFF.

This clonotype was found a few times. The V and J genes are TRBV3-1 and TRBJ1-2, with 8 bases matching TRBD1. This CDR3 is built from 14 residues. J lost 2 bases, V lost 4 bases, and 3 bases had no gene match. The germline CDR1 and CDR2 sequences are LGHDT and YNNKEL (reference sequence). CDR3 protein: CASSRQGINYGYTF. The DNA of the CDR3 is TGTGCCAGCAGCCGACAGGGGATAAACTATGGCTACACCTTC. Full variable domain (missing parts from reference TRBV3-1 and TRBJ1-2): DTAVSQTPKYLVTQMGNDKSIKCEQNLGHDTMYWYKQDSKKFLKIMFSYNNKELIINETVPNRFSPKSPDKAHLNLHINSLELGDSAVYFCASSRQGINYGYTFGSGTRLTVV.

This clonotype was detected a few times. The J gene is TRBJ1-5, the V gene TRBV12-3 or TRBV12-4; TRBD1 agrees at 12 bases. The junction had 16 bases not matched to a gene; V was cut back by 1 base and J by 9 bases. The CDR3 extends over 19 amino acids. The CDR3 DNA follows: TGTGCCAGCAGTTTAGTGGGGACAGGGGGCATCCCACGCACGGGGCCCCAGCATTTT. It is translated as CASSLVGTGGIPRTGPQHF.

The CDR3 region has the DNA TGTGCCAGCAGCCCTCGGACAGGGGATGGTGAAAAACTGTTTTTT. It yields the protein CASSPRTGDGEKLFF. The genes are TRBV7-9 and TRBJ1-4; 9 nucleotides match TRBD1. J gave up 7 bases and V 5 bases, and 8 bases lay outside the gene matches. Per germline, CDR1 SEHNR and CDR2 FQNEAQ (reference sequence). The CDR3 loop spans 15 amino acids.

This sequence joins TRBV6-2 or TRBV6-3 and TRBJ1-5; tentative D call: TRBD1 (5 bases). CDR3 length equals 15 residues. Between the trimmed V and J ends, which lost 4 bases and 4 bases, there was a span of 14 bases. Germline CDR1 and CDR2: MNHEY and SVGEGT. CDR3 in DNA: TGTGCCAGCAGTTCAAGCCGGGGCCCGAATCAGCCCCAGCATTTT. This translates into CASSSSRGPNQPQHF.

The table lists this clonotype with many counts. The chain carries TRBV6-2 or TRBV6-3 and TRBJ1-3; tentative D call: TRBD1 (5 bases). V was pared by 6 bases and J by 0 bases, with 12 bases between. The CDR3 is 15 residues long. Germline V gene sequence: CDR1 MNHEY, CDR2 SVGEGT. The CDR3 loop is CASRPGRNSGNTIYF. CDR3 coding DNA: TGTGCCAGCAGGCCGGGACGGAACTCTGGAAACACCATATATTTT.

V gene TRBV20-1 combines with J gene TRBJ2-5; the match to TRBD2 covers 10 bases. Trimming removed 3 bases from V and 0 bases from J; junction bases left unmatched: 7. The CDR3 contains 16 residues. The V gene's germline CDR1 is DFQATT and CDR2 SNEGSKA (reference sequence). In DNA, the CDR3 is TGCAGTGCTAGGCCCGGACTAGCGGTTTACCAAGAGACCCAGTACTTC. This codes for CSARPGLAVYQETQYF.

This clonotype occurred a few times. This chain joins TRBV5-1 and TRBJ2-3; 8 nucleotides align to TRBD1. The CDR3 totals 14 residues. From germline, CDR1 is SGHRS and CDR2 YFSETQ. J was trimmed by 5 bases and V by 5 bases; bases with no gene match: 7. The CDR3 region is CASRVTGAEDTQYF. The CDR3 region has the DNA TGCGCCAGCAGGGTGACAGGGGCGGAAGATACGCAGTATTTT.